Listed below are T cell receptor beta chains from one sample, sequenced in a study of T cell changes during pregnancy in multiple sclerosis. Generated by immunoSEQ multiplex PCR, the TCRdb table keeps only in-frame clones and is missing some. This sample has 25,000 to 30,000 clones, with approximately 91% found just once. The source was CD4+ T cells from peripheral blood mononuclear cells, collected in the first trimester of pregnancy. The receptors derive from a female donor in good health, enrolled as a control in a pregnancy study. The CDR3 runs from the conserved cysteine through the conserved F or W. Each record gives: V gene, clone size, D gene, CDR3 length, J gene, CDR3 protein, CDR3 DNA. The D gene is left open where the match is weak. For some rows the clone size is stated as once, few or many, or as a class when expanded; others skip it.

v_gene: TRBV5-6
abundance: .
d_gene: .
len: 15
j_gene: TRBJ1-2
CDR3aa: CASSGNDRTNYGYTF
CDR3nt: TGTGCCAGCAGCGGAAACGACAGAACTAACTATGGCTACACCTTC

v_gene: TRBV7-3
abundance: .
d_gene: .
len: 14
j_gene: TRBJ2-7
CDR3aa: CASSLTGRVNEQYF
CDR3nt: TGTGCCAGCAGCTTAACGGGCAGGGTGAACGAGCAGTACTTC

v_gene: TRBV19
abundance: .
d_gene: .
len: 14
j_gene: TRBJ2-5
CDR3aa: CASSRDFNEETQYF
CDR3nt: TGTGCCAGTAGCCGGGATTTCAATGAAGAGACCCAGTACTTC

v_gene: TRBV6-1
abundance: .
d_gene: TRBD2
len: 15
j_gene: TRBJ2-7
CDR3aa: CASSAYSGRAYEQYF
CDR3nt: TGTGCCAGCAGTGCTTATAGCGGGAGGGCCTACGAGCAGTACTTC

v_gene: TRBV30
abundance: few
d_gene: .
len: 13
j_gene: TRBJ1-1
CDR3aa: CAWSVLGSTEAFF
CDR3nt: TGTGCCTGGAGTGTACTGGGGAGTACTGAAGCTTTCTTT

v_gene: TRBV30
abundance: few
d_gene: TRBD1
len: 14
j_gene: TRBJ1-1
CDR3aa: CAWSTNRGWTEAFF
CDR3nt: TGTGCCTGGAGTACCAACAGGGGATGGACTGAAGCTTTCTTT

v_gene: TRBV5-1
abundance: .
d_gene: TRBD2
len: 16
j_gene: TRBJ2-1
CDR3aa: CASSLASSGVYNEQFF
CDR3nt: TGCGCCAGCAGCTTGGCCTCAAGCGGGGTTTACAATGAGCAGTTCTTC

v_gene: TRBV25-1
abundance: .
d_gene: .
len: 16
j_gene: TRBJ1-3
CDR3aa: CASSEEGTRSGNTIYF
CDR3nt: TGTGCCAGCAGTGAGGAAGGCACCCGGAGCGGAAACACCATATATTTT

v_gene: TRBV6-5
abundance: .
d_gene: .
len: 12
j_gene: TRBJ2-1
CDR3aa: CASREGVGEQFF
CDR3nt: TGTGCCAGCAGGGAGGGAGTGGGTGAGCAGTTCTTC

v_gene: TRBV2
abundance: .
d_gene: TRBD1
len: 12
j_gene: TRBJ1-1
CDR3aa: CASRAGTGEAFF
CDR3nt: TGTGCCAGCAGGGCCGGGACAGGGGAGGCTTTCTTT

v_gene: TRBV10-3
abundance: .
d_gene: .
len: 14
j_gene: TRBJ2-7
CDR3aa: CAISVGRGSYEQYF
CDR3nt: TGTGCCATCAGTGTAGGCAGGGGTTCCTACGAGCAGTACTTC

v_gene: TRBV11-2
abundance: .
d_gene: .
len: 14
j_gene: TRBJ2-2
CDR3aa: CASSRQGGTGELFF
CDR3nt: TGTGCCAGCAGCCGACAGGGAGGCACCGGGGAGCTGTTTTTT

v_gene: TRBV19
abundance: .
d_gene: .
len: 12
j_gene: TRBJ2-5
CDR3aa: CASSPSMETQYF
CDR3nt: TGTGCCAGTAGTCCATCAATGGAGACCCAGTACTTC

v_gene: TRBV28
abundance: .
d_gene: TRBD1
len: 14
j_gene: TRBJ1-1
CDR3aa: CASGSGGADTEAFF
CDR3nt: TGTGCCAGCGGATCAGGGGGCGCGGACACTGAAGCTTTCTTT

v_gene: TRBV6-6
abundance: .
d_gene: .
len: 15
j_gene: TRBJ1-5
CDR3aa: CASSYSLADDQPQHF
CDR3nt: TGTGCCAGCAGTTACTCCCTTGCGGATGATCAGCCCCAGCATTTT

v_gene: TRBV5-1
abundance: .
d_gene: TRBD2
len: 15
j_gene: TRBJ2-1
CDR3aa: CASSFAGGLHNEQFF
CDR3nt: TGCGCCAGCAGCTTTGCGGGGGGTTTGCACAATGAGCAGTTCTTC

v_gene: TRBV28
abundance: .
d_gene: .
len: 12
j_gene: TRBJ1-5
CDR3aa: CATGRFNQPQHF
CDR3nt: TGTGCCACAGGGCGGTTCAATCAGCCCCAGCATTTT

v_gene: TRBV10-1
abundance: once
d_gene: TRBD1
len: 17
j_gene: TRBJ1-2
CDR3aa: CASSPCVSTGEGRGYTF
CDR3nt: TGCGCCAGCAGCCCCTGCGTGTCGACAGGGGAAGGACGGGGCTACACCTTC

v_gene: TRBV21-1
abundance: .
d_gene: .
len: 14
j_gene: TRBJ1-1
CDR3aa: CASSRNGEFAEAFF
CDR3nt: TGTGCCAGCAGCAGGAACGGGGAGTTCGCTGAAGCTTTCTTT

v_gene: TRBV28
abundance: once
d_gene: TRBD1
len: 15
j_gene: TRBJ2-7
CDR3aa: CASRPNTGGLYEQYF
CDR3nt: TGTGCCAGCAGGCCAAATACAGGGGGGTTATACGAGCAGTACTTC

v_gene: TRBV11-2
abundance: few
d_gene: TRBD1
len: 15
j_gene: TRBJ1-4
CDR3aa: CASSLGTGGREKLFF
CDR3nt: TGTGCCAGCAGCCTTGGGACAGGGGGTCGGGAAAAACTGTTTTTT

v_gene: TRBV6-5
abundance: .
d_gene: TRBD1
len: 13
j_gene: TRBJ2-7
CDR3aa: CASGDRGHYEQYF
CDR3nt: TGTGCCAGCGGGGACAGGGGGCACTACGAGCAGTACTTC

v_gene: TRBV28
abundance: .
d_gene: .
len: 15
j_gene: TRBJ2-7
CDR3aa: CASSLRNSGSYEQYF
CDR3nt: TGTGCCAGCAGTTTACGTAATAGCGGCTCCTACGAGCAGTACTTC

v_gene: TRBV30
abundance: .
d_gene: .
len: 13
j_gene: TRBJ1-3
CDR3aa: CAWAKATGTTIYF
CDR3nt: TGTGCCTGGGCAAAAGCTACAGGGACGACCATATATTTT

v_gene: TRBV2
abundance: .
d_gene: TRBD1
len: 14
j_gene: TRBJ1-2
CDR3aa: CASSEQGGNYGYTF
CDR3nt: TGTGCCAGCAGTGAACAGGGGGGTAACTATGGCTACACCTTC

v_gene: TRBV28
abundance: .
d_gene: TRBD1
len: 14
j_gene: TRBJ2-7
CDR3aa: CASSLLQGAREQYF
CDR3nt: TGTGCCAGCAGTTTACTACAGGGGGCGAGAGAGCAGTACTTC

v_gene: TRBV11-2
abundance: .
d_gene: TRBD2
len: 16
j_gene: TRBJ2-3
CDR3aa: CASSPLAGGRTDTQYF
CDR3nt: TGTGCCAGCAGCCCATTAGCGGGGGGAAGGACAGATACGCAGTATTTT

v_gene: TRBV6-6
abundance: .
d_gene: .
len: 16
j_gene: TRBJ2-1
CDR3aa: CASTPLSREFIGEQFF
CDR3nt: TGTGCCAGCACTCCGCTCAGTCGGGAGTTCATCGGTGAGCAGTTCTTC

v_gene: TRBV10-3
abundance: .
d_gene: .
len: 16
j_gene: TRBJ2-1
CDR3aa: CAISETTGSSYNEQFF
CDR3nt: TGTGCCATCAGTGAGACTACAGGGAGTTCCTACAATGAGCAGTTCTTC

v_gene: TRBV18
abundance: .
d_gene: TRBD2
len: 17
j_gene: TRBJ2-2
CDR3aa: CASSPLLSGGNTGELFF
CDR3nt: TGTGCCAGCTCGCCACTTCTCAGCGGGGGTAACACCGGGGAGCTGTTTTTT

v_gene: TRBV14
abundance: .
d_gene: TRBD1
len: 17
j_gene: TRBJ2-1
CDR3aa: CASSQYRGPGYTTEQFF
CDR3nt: TGTGCCAGCAGCCAGTATAGGGGGCCGGGGTATACTACTGAGCAGTTCTTC

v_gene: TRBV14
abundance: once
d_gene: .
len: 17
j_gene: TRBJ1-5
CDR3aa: CASSQGGVRGVGQPQHF
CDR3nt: TGTGCCAGCAGCCAAGGGGGGGTTAGGGGAGTTGGTCAGCCCCAGCATTTT

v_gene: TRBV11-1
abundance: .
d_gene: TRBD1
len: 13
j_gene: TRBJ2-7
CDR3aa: CASSPGTGGEQYF
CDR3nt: TGTGCCAGCAGTCCCGGGACAGGGGGCGAGCAGTACTTC

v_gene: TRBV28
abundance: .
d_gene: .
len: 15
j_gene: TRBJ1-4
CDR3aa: CASSLDQGYNEKLFF
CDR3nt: TGTGCCAGCAGTTTGGATCAGGGTTATAATGAAAAACTGTTTTTT

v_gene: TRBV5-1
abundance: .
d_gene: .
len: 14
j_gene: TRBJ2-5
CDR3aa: CASSLDRLGETQYF
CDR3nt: TGCGCCAGCAGCTTGGATCGGCTAGGAGAGACCCAGTACTTC

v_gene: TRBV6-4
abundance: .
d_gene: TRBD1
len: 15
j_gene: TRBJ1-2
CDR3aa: CASSESGTANYGYTF
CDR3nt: TGTGCCAGCAGTGAGTCCGGGACAGCTAACTATGGCTACACCTTC

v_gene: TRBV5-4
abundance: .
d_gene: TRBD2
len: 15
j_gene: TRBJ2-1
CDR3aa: CASSPGLAYYNEQFF
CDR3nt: TGTGCCAGCAGCCCGGGACTAGCGTACTACAATGAGCAGTTCTTC

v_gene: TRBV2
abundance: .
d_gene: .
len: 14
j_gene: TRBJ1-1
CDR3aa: CASSATGVDGEAFF
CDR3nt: TGTGCCAGCAGCGCGACAGGAGTGGACGGTGAAGCTTTCTTT

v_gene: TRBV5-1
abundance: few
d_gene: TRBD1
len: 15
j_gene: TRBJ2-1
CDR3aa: CASSLVGQGGNEQFF
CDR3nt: TGCGCCAGCAGCTTGGTAGGACAGGGGGGTAATGAGCAGTTCTTC

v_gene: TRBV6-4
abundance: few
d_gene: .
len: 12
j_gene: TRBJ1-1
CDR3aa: CASSTGYTEAFF
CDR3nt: TGTGCCAGCAGTACAGGATACACTGAAGCTTTCTTT

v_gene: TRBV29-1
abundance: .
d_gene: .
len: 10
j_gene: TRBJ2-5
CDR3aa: CSVLGETQYF
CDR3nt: TGCAGCGTTCTAGGAGAGACCCAGTACTTC

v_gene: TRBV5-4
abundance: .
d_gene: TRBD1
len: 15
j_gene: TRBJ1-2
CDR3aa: CASSAGTGGWYGYTF
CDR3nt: TGTGCCAGCAGCGCTGGGACAGGGGGCTGGTATGGCTACACCTTC

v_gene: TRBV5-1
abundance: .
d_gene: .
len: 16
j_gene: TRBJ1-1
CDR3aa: CASSEGGGRLNTEAFF
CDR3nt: TGCGCCAGCAGCGAGGGCGGGGGGAGGTTGAACACTGAAGCTTTCTTT

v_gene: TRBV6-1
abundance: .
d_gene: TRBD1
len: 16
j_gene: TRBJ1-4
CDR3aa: CASSASDRVLNEKLFF
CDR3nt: TGTGCCAGCAGTGCAAGCGACAGGGTACTTAATGAAAAACTGTTTTTT

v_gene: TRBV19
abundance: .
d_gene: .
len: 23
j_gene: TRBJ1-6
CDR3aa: CASSNLIDQGGEGGWVLNSPLHF
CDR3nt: TGTGCCAGTAGTAACCTAATAGACCAGGGAGGCGAAGGCGGATGGGTATTGAATTCACCCCTCCACTTT

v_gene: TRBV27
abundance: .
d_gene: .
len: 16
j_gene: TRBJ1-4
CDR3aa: CASSLMGATQREKLFF
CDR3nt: TGTGCCAGCAGTTTAATGGGGGCGACACAACGGGAAAAACTGTTTTTT